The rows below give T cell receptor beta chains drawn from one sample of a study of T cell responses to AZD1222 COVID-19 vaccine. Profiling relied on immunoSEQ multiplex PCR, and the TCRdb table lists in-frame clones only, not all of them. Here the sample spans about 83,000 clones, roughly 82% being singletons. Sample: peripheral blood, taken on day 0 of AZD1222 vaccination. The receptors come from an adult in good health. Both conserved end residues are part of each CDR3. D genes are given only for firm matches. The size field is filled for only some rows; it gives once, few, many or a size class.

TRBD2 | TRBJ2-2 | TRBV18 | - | CASASPSGPNTGELFF | TGTGCCAGCGCATCTCCTAGCGGGCCCAACACCGGGGAGCTGTTTTTT
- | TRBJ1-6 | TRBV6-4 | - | CASSETSGPGNSPLHF | TGTGCCAGCAGTGAAACATCGGGGCCGGGGAATTCACCCCTCCACTTT
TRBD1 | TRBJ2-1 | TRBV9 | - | CASSVRDRTYNEQFF | TGTGCCAGCAGCGTCCGGGACAGGACCTACAATGAGCAGTTCTTC
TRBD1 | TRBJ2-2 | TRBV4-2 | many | CASSQDPGTAYANTGELFF | TGTGCCAGCAGCCAAGATCCCGGGACAGCCTATGCGAACACCGGGGAGCTGTTTTTT
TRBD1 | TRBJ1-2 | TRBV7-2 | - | CASIQGDRGYSGYTF | TGTGCCAGCATCCAGGGGGACAGGGGGTACTCTGGCTACACCTTC
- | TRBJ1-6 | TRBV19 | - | CASSIKGSSYNSPLHF | TGTGCCAGTAGTATCAAAGGGAGCTCCTATAATTCACCCCTCCACTTT
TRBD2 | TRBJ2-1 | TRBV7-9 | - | CASSLGLAGTYNEQFF | TGTGCCAGCAGCCTGGGACTAGCGGGAACCTACAATGAGCAGTTCTTC
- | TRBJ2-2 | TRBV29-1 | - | CSVDGNTGELFF | TGCAGCGTTGACGGCAACACCGGGGAGCTGTTTTTT
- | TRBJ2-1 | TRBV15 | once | CATSRVYNEQFF | TGTGCCACCAGCAGAGTTTACAATGAGCAGTTCTTC
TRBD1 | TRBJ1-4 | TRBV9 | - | CASSATGSGEKLFF | TGTGCCAGCAGCGCGACAGGGTCGGGTGAAAAACTGTTTTTT